This is a list of T cell receptor beta chains from one sample in a study of T cells after yellow fever vaccination. TCRdb fed the 5' RACE reads into MiXCR, producing one record per CDR3 protein. The sample lists 300,000 to 400,000 distinct CDR3 sequences, under 15% seen once, with 2.5% to 4% in the top ten. The sequencing used CD4+ T cells sorted from PBMCs, collected 15 days after the yellow fever booster vaccination. These receptors all stem from a man aged 18 to 35 who received the YFV17D yellow fever vaccine. Both conserved end residues are part of each CDR3. D genes are given only for firm matches. Not all rows give a size; the values are once, few, many and, for expanded clones, a class.

j_call v_call d_call clone_size cdr3_aa cdr3_nt
TRBJ2-3 TRBV15 NA few CATRWGTGGFTDTQYF TGTGCCACCAGGTGGGGGACCGGGGGTTTCACAGATACGCAGTATTTT
TRBJ2-1 TRBV7-9 TRBD2 few CASSQPRGGGSNEQFF TGTGCCAGCAGCCAGCCCCGGGGGGGAGGAAGTAATGAGCAGTTCTTC
TRBJ1-6 TRBV19 NA few CASSEAGWANSPLHF TGTGCCAGTAGTGAGGCGGGTTGGGCGAATTCACCCCTCCACTTT
TRBJ2-7 TRBV6-2/TRBV6-3 NA many CASSYPTGVYEQYF TGTGCCAGCAGTTACCCGACAGGAGTCTACGAGCAGTACTTC
TRBJ2-1 TRBV7-2 TRBD2 NA CASSPMASGGARNEQFF TGTGCCAGCAGCCCTATGGCTAGCGGGGGGGCCAGGAATGAGCAGTTCTTC
TRBJ1-2 TRBV20-1 NA NA CSAPGGSIYGYTF TGCAGTGCTCCGGGGGGGAGCATTTATGGCTACACCTTC
TRBJ2-5 TRBV24-1 TRBD1 many CATRQGSVGTQYF TGTGCCACCAGACAGGGGAGTGTCGGGACCCAGTACTTC
TRBJ2-2 TRBV6-5 NA many CASSSPGDTGELFF TGTGCCAGCAGTTCCCCAGGGGACACCGGGGAGCTGTTTTTT
TRBJ2-7 TRBV7-7 TRBD2 NA CASALRGGYEQYF TGTGCCAGTGCCTTGCGGGGGGGCTACGAGCAGTACTTC
TRBJ1-2 TRBV10-3 NA NA CAISRGQYGYTF TGTGCCATTTCCCGGGGGCAATATGGCTACACCTTC
TRBJ2-7 TRBV3-1 TRBD1 NA CASSQEAATGSYEQYF TGTGCCAGCAGCCAAGAGGCCGCGACAGGGTCCTACGAGCAGTACTTC